What follows describes a single TCR beta chain. Its antigen is as yet unknown. Sample-barcoded 5' priming and a J-beta primer mix drove a second PCR of 7 to 11 cycles. TCRdb passed the 5' RACE reads through MiXCR, listing each CDR3 protein once. Found here are nearly 1 million distinct CDR3 sequences, roughly 51% of them singletons; the top ten hold about 20%. Total RNA was isolated from each sample in quantities of at least 6 micrograms. The sample belongs to a study of blood T cells in healthy people across ages. Study conclusions and caveats: Relative to aged donors, long-lived donors carried more naive CD4+ cells and displayed higher diversity.

The specimen sequenced was blood. This TCR was sampled from a woman in her fifties or sixties in good health.

The CDR3 protein is CACRDRYNEQFF. Here the CDR3 DNA reads TGTGCCTGCCGGGACAGATACAATGAGCAGTTCTTC. The chain couples TRBV27 to TRBJ2-1; 7 bases agree with TRBD1. V gave up 11 bases and J gave up 4 bases; unmatched junction bases: 5. This CDR3 contains 12 residues. Germline V gives CDR1 MNHEY, CDR2 SMNVEV (reference sequence).